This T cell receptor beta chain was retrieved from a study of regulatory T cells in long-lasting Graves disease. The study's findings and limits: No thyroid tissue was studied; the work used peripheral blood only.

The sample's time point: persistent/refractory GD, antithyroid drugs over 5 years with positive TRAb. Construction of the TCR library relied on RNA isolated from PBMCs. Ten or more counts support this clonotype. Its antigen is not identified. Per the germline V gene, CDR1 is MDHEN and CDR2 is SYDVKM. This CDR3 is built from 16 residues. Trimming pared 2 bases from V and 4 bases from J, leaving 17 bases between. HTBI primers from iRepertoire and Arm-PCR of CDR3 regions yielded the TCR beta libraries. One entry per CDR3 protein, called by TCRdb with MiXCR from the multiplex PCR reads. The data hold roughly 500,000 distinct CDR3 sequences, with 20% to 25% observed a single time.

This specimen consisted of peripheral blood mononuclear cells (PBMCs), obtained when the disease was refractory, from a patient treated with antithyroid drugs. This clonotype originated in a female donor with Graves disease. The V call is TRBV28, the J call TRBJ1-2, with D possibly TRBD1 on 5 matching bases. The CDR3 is CASSLPPGHAGYGYTF. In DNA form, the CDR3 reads TGTGCCAGCAGTTTACCCCCGGGGCACGCGGGCTATGGCTACACCTTC.